This T cell receptor (beta chain) was found in a study of Ad26.COV2.S vaccination and SARS-CoV-2 variants. The germline V and J ends were trimmed by 1 base and 3 bases, with 12 bases remaining between them. This CDR3 has 15 amino acids. Per the germline V gene, CDR1 is SGHTA and CDR2 is FQGNSA. The data were produced by immunoSEQ multiplex PCR, yet TCRdb's version contains in-frame clones alone and is incomplete. This sample has approximately 340,000 clones, with about 90% found just once. Regarding this clone: Antigen: not known.

Study-level findings and limits: Non-spike TCR breadth showed similarity between vaccine and placebo recipients. Substantial breadth was reportedly displayed by spike-specific CD8+ and CD4+ T cell responses after vaccination. TCR breadth and depth analyses may have underestimated total T cell responses. Greater spike-specific TCR breadth was seen in vaccine recipients than in placebo recipients.

This sequence joins TRBV7-2 and TRBJ1-2, with unresolved D. The clonotype was recovered from a human donor who had recovered from COVID-19. The material was peripheral blood, obtained after recovery from COVID-19. As DNA, the CDR3 is TGTGCCAGCAGCTTAGTTCAAGGTCGAGACTATGGCTACACCTTC. Amino acids: CASSLVQGRDYGYTF.